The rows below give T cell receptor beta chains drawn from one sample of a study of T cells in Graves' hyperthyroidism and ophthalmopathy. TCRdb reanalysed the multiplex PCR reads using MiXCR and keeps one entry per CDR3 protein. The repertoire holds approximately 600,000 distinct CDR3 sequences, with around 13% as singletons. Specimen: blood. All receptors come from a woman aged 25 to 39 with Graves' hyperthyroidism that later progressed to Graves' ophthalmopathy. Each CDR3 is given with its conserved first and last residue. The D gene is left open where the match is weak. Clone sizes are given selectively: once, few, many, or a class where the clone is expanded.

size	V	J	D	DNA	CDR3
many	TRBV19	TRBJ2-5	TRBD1	TGTGCCACCCGGACAGGGGCCCACCAAGAGACCCAGTACTTC	CATRTGAHQETQYF
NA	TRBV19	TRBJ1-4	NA	TGTGCCAGTAGAGCCCTCCTCGGGAAGTTGACTAATGAAAAACTGTTTTTT	CASRALLGKLTNEKLFF
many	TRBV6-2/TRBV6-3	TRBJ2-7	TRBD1	TGTGCCAGCAAGGGGACAGGTCGGAACGAGCAGTACTTC	CASKGTGRNEQYF
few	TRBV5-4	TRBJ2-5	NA	TGTGCCAGCAGCTTGGGGCTAGCGATGGGAGAGACCCAGTACTTC	CASSLGLAMGETQYF
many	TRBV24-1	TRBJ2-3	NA	TGTGCCACCGCCGGAGGGGATCTCACAGATACGCAGTATTTT	CATAGGDLTDTQYF
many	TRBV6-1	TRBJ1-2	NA	TGTGCCGGGACCCTGGGACCGCCCGAGGGCTATGGCTACACCTTC	CAGTLGPPEGYGYTF
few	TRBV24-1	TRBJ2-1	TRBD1	TGTGCCACCAGTGTTTCAGGGGGCTTCTACAATGAGCAGTTCTTC	CATSVSGGFYNEQFF
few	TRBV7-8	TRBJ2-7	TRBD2	TGTGCCAGCAGCTTTCCCCGGGGGGGAAGCTCCTACGAGCAGTACTTC	CASSFPRGGSSYEQYF
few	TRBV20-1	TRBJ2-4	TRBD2	TGCAGTGCTAGCCCCGGGAGGGCCAAAAACATTCAGTACTTC	CSASPGRAKNIQYF
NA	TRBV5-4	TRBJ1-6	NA	TGTGCCAGCAGCTTACAGGGAGTGGAGAATTCACCCCTCCACTTT	CASSLQGVENSPLHF
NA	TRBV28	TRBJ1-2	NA	TGTGCCAGCAGTTTAGGCGGGACGGGAGTAAACTATGGCTACACCTTC	CASSLGGTGVNYGYTF
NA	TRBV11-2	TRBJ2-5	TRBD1	TGTGCCAGCAGCTATTCCAGGGGGCGGTCGGAGACCCAGTACTTC	CASSYSRGRSETQYF
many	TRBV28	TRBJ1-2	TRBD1	TGTGCCAGCAGTCCCTCGGGACAGCCCTATGGCTACACCTTC	CASSPSGQPYGYTF
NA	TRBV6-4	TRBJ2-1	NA	TGTGCCAGCAGTGAATGGGCGGCAAGCTCCTACAATGAGCAGTTCTTC	CASSEWAASSYNEQFF
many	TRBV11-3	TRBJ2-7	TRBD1	TGTGCCAGCAGCTTCCCGGGACAGGGAACCTACGAGCAGTACTTC	CASSFPGQGTYEQYF
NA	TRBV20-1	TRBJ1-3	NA	TGCAGTGCTAGCGCGGACAACTCTGGAAACACCATATATTTT	CSASADNSGNTIYF
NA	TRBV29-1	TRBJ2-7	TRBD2	TGCAGCGTTGAAGATCAAACTAGCGGGAGGTATTACGAGCAGTACTTC	CSVEDQTSGRYYEQYF
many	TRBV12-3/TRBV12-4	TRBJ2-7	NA	TGTGCCAGCAGTTTTTCGGCTAGTGGGTTCTACGAGCAGTACTTC	CASSFSASGFYEQYF
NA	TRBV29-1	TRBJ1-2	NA	TGCAGCGTCATCGCCGGGGCGGACTATGGCTACACCTTC	CSVIAGADYGYTF
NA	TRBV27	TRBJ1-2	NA	TGTGCCAGCAGTTTATTCGGAGGGATGTTTGGCTACACCTTC	CASSLFGGMFGYTF
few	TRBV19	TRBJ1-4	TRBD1	TGTGCCAGTAGACACCCAGGGGGTGCTAATGAAAAACTGTTTTTT	CASRHPGGANEKLFF
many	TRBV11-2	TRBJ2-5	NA	TGTGCCAGCAGCTTATACGCAGACCTTTTGGCAGAGACCCAGTACTTC	CASSLYADLLAETQYF
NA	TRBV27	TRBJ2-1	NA	TGTGCCAGCAGAGTGGGGACTTCATCCTACAATGAGCAGTTCTTC	CASRVGTSSYNEQFF
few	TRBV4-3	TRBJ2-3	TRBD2	TGCGCCAGCAGCCAGGCCCCTCTGACTAGCAGCCCTTTTGATACGCAGTATTTT	CASSQAPLTSSPFDTQYF
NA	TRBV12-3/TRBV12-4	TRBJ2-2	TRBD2	TGTGCCAGCAGCCCGCTAGCGGCCACCGGGGAGCTGTTTTTT	CASSPLAATGELFF
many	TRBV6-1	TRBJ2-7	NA	TGTGCCAGCAGTGAAATATGGACAGCCTTTGACGAGCAGTACTTC	CASSEIWTAFDEQYF
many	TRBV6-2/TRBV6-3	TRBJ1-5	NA	TGTGCCAGCACCTGGGGCGGGGGCAACCAGCCCCAGCATTTT	CASTWGGGNQPQHF